The clone carrying this T cell receptor (beta chain) has only one observation. Its antigen is not identified. Primers: 60 Vbeta forward and 13 Jbeta reverse. Libraries were prepared by immunoSEQ multiplex PCR; TCRdb keeps only in-frame clonotypes and omits some of them. The sample lists 150,000 to 200,000 clones; about four fifths were seen once. The sample is drawn from a study of cytomegalovirus exposure and HLA in healthy donors. Findings and caveats of the study: Per a prior analysis, the majority of TCR beta V segments were productive roughly 90% or roughly 30% of the time. Apart from CMV serostatus, no immune exposure information was available.

CDR3 length equals 17 residues. Germline loops: CDR1 SNHLY, CDR2 FYNNEI. The J segment lost 7 bases and the V segment lost 0 bases, leaving 13 bases of the junction unmatched. The donors (healthy individuals) were bone marrow donors. Sequencing input: PBMCs. V is TRBV2 and J is TRBJ2-3, with 7 positions matching TRBD1. This clonotype was sampled from a man aged 18 to 29 in good health and CMV-seronegative. CDR3 in DNA: TGTGCCAGCAGTGAAGCGAAAACAGGGGTCCCGTTTTATACGCAGTATTTT. This sequence encodes CASSEAKTGVPFYTQYF.